The clone carrying this T cell receptor beta chain was observed at least ten times. What it binds is unknown. Using its own MiXCR run on the PCR reads, TCRdb lists one record per CDR3 protein. The repertoire includes some 320,000 distinct CDR3 sequences, 20% to 25% of them detected once, and approximately 0.83% sits in the top ten. The data derive from a study of molecular identifiers for immune sequencing clone quantification. Study context: Four portions were sequenced after RNA from around 20,000 or 100,000 naive CD8 cells was split five ways in replicates.

Regarding the study as a whole: Effector cells kept over 99% of their molecules in clones above 20 RNA copies, while naive cells kept under 1% there.

The CDR3 totals 14 residues. CDR1 is MNHEY and CDR2 is SVGEGT in the germline V gene. The ends were cut back, 0 bases at V and 6 bases at J, with 11 bases in the middle. The chain combines TRBV6-2 or TRBV6-3 with TRBJ1-1; D ambiguous. The TCR comes from a human donor in good health. Some libraries in this study had Jurkat cell RNA spiked in. The sequenced sample was naive CD8+ T cells from blood, with Jurkat cell RNA spiked in. The sample's subset: FACS-sorted CD8+CD4-CCR7+CD45RA+ naive T cells. The CDR3 protein is CASSYSTGLPEAFF. The CDR3 DNA reads as TGTGCCAGCAGTTACTCGACGGGGTTACCTGAAGCTTTCTTT.